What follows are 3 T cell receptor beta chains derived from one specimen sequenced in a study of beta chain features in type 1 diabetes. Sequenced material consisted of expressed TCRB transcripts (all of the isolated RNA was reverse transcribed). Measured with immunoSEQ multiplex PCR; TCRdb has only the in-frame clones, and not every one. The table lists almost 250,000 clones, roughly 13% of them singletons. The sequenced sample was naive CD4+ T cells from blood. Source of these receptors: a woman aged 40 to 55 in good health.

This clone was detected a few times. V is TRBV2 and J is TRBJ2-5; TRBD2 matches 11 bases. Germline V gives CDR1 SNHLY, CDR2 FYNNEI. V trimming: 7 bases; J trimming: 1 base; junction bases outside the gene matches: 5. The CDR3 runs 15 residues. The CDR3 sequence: CASTTSGGRQETQYF. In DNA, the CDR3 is TGTGCCAGCACTACTAGCGGGGGACGCCAAGAGACCCAGTACTTC. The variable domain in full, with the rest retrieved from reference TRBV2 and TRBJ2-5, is EPEVTQTPSHQVTQMGQEVILRCVPISNHLYFYWYRQILGQKVEFLVSFYNNEISEKSEIFDDQFSVERPDGSNFTLKIRSTKLEDSAMYFCASTTSGGRQETQYFGPGTRLLVL.

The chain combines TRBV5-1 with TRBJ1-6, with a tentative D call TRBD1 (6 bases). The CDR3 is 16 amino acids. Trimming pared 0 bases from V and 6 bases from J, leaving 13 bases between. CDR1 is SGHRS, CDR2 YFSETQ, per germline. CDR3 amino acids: CASSLGQAVSNSPLHF. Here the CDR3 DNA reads TGCGCCAGCAGCTTGGGACAGGCAGTTAGTAATTCACCCCTCCACTTT.

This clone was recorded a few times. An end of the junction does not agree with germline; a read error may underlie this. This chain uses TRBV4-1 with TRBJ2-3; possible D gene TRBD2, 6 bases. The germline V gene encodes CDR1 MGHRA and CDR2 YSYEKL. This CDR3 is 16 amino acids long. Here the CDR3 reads CASSQEGNSGTNTQYF. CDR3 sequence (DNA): TGCGCCAGCAGCCAAGAGGGTAATAGCGGCACAAATACGCAGTATTTT.